A single sample is the source of the 22 T cell receptor beta chains below, sequenced in a study of T cell repertoires in cytomegalovirus infection (dated by TCRdb to the late 2010s). Their cognate antigens are unknown. The treatment or condition tag for this specimen amounts to: in vitro stimulation with specific CMV peptide epitopes to enrich CMV-specific T cells. Sequencer: Illumina HiSeq 1500. In TCRdb, the public reads were trimmed at Q25 with fastp and aligned with MiXCR, with productive beta chains retained. A single entry per CDR3 protein holds the most common genes and DNA from its merged rows. In this sample the table shows about 830,000 distinct CDR3 sequences, around a third of which occur a single time. Around 12% of the sample belongs to the ten largest clones. The specimen was cultured CD8+ T cells from PBMCs, collected from culture after CMV antigen stimulation. These receptors all come from a human donor in good health (CMV status not recorded). Some clones in this sample may be carry-over from other donors' samples.

There are a few counts of this clonotype. V and J are TRBV12-3 or TRBV12-4 and TRBJ2-1, with D tentatively TRBD1 or TRBD2 (6 bases each). Trimming cost V 6 bases and J 7 bases, with 22 bases left between them. CDR3 length: 16 amino acids. CDR3 in amino acids: CASSYPRGAFGNEQFF. The CDR3 nucleotides read TGTGCCAGCAGCTACCCGAGGGGGGCTTTTGGGAATGAGCAGTTCTTC.

The chain carries TRBV4-1 and TRBJ1-5, with D unresolved. The CDR3 contains 15 residues. V was pared by 1 base and J by 4 bases, with 11 bases between. CDR1 and CDR2 from the germline V gene are MGHRA and YSYEKL. CDR3 nucleotides: TGCGCCAGCAGCCAAGGGATCGGCAGTAATCAGCCCCAGCATTTT. As protein: CASSQGIGSNQPQHF.

This clonotype was seen ten or more times. This rearrangement joins TRBV7-2 to TRBJ2-3; D may correspond to TRBD1 or TRBD2 (7 bases each). Looked up from germline, CDR1 is SGHTA and CDR2 is FQGNSA. CDR3 length equals 17 residues. V lost 2 bases and J lost 2, with 17 bases in between. In nucleotides, the CDR3 is TGTGCCAGCAGCTTATACTTCAGGGGGGGCAACACAGATACGCAGTATTTT. Protein sequence: CASSLYFRGGNTDTQYF.

This clonotype was seen a handful of times. This sequence joins TRBV5-1 and TRBJ2-1; 8 nucleotides line up with TRBD1. This CDR3 spans 14 amino acids. Germline values: CDR1 SGHRS, CDR2 YFSETQ. V was clipped by 4 bases and J by 10 bases; unmatched bases: 10. The CDR3 nucleotides are TGCGCCAGCAGCGGGGACAGGAGCCCCAGGGAGCAGTTCTTC. Translation: CASSGDRSPREQFF.

The chain employs TRBV6-8 and TRBJ1-2; no clear D gene. There are 16 residues in the CDR3. The germline gives CDR1 MNHGY, CDR2 SAAAGT. V lost 5 bases, J lost 8 bases, and 24 bases lay in between. CDR3 sequence (DNA): TGTGCCAGCAGTCCCGTGGCTATTAACGACCTATGGGGCTACACCTTC. It specifies CASSPVAINDLWGYTF.

V and J are TRBV6-2 or TRBV6-3 and TRBJ2-1; 9 bases are a match to TRBD2. The V and J ends lost 2 bases and 5 bases, in that order; junction bases with no gene match: 16. The CDR3 sequence is 19 residues long. CDR1 is MNHEY and CDR2 is SVGEGT in the germline V gene. CDR3 sequence reads: CASSYPLGGGAVLDNEQFF. In nucleotides, the CDR3 is TGTGCCAGCAGTTACCCCCTCGGCGGGGGGGCCGTTTTAGACAATGAGCAGTTCTTC.

This clonotype came up a few times. This chain uses TRBV7-3 with TRBJ1-3; D not resolved. The CDR3 has 14 residues. Trimming shortened V by 4 bases and J by 0 bases, and 7 bases separated the two germline ends. Per germline, CDR1 SGHTA and CDR2 FQGTGA. CDR3 region: CASSSISSGNTIYF. DNA of the CDR3: TGTGCCAGCAGCTCTATTAGCTCTGGAAACACCATATATTTT.

The V call is TRBV18, the J call TRBJ2-7; D unresolved. V was trimmed by 3 bases and J by 9 bases, leaving 15 bases between them. The CDR3 covers 13 residues. The germline gives CDR1 KGHSH, CDR2 LQKENI. The DNA for the CDR3 is TGTGCCAGCTCACCGAAACGAATCGAGGCGCAGTACTTC. Amino acid sequence: CASSPKRIEAQYF.

This clonotype came up a few times. The CDR3 region is CASSLRQGEANEQYF. The CDR3 DNA reads as TGCGCCAGCAGCCTCCGGCAAGGGGAGGCCAACGAGCAGTACTTC. This rearrangement joins TRBV5-1 to TRBJ2-7; a weak D match, TRBD2 (6 bases). The CDR3 has 15 amino acids. Trimming stripped 4 bases from V and 5 bases from J, with 19 bases between. Germline V gene sequence: CDR1 SGHRS, CDR2 YFSETQ.

This clonotype was detected a few times. The chain joins TRBV10-3 to TRBJ2-1, with D possibly TRBD1 on 6 matching bases. V was clipped by 2 bases and J by 9 bases, with 23 bases between them. The germline V gene has CDR1 ENHRY and CDR2 SYGVKD. This CDR3 has 17 residues. This chain's CDR3 is CAISEPDGQSPFGEQFF. The CDR3 DNA reads TGTGCCATCAGTGAGCCGGACGGACAGAGCCCCTTCGGTGAGCAGTTCTTC.

The sample holds a few counts of this clonotype. V is TRBV6-2 or TRBV6-3 and J is TRBJ2-1; TRBD2 aligns across 9 bases. Germline CDR1 is MNHEY and CDR2 is SVGEGT. There are 15 residues in the CDR3. The junction had 10 bases not matched to a gene; V was cut back by 6 bases and J by 7 bases. The CDR3 sequence is CASSEISSGVNEQFF. CDR3 DNA sequence: TGTGCCAGCAGCGAAATATCTAGCGGGGTTAATGAGCAGTTCTTC.

The chain links TRBV6-5 to TRBJ1-1; a weak D match, TRBD1 (6 bases). Trimming removed 1 base at V and 5 bases at J, with 8 bases between. The CDR3 runs 13 residues. Germline V CDR1 and CDR2: MNHEY, SVGAGI. DNA for the CDR3: TGTGCCAGCAGTTACTTTACAGGGACTGAAGCTTTCTTT. Encoded protein: CASSYFTGTEAFF.

This sequence joins TRBV7-2 and TRBJ2-5; a weak D match, TRBD2 (6 bases). Per the germline V gene, CDR1 is SGHTA and CDR2 is FQGNSA. The germline V and J ends were trimmed by 0 bases and 5 bases, with 22 bases remaining between them. This CDR3 has 18 residues. CDR3 nucleotides: TGTGCCAGCAGCTTAGCGCGGCTAGCGCGGGCCTCTATCGAGACCCAGTACTTC. Its translation: CASSLARLARASIETQYF.

The genes are TRBV28 and TRBJ2-7; no reliable D call. The germline V gene encodes CDR1 MDHEN and CDR2 SYDVKM. V shed 2 bases and J shed 5 bases, with 10 bases lying between them. The CDR3 is 13 residues long. In nucleotides, the CDR3 is TGTGCCAGCAGTTTAAACAGCCCCAACGAGCAGTACGTC. Encoded protein: CASSLNSPNEQYV.

The chain is built from TRBV15 and TRBJ2-1; 9 positions agree with TRBD1. The V segment lost 1 base and the J segment 7 bases; nucleotides outside the gene matches: 8. CDR3 length: 16 amino acids. Germline lookup yields CDR1 LNHNV and CDR2 YYDKDF (reference sequence). CDR3 loop: CATSRGLGQGWNEQFF. Written as DNA, the CDR3 is TGTGCCACCAGCAGAGGTCTAGGACAGGGGTGGAATGAGCAGTTCTTC.

This chain connects TRBV6-5 to TRBJ2-5; 7 bases match TRBD2. The CDR3 runs 15 residues. The trim removed 0 bases at V and 4 bases at J, leaving 5 bases unmatched. Germline lookup yields CDR1 MNHEY and CDR2 SVGAGI. The CDR3 loop reads CASSYSSGGGETQYF. In DNA form, the CDR3 reads TGTGCCAGCAGTTACTCGAGTGGCGGGGGAGAGACCCAGTACTTC.

This chain uses TRBV7-6 with TRBJ2-1; perhaps TRBD2 as D (5 bases). The CDR3 is 15 amino acids. The germline V gene has CDR1 SGHVS and CDR2 FNYEAQ. Between the trimmed V and J ends, which lost 5 bases and 7 bases, there was a span of 18 bases. DNA of the CDR3: TGTGCCAGCAGCCCCTCCCGGGCGGACTGGAATGAGCAGTTCTTC. Its translation is CASSPSRADWNEQFF.

The J gene is TRBJ1-3, the V gene TRBV29-1; D ambiguous. V lost 6 bases and J lost 1, with 10 bases in between. This CDR3 has 13 residues. Germline assignment: CDR1 SQVTM and CDR2 ANQGSEA. CDR3 bases: TGCAGCGTACTAGGAGTTTCTGGAAACACCATATATTTT. It yields the protein CSVLGVSGNTIYF. Complete variable domain (other parts from reference TRBV29-1 and TRBJ1-3): SAVISQKPSRDICQRGTSLTIQCQVDSQVTMMFWYRQQPGQSLTLIATANQGSEATYESGFVIDKFPISRPNLTFSTLTVSNMSPEDSSIYLCSVLGVSGNTIYFGEGSWLTVV.

This clonotype appeared many times. This chain connects TRBV7-6 to TRBJ1-5, with a weak D call TRBD1 (5 bases). This CDR3 has 16 residues. The V end lost 2 bases, the J end lost 2 bases, and 13 bases lay between the germline ends. Germline CDR1 is SGHVS and CDR2 is FNYEAQ. Written as DNA, the CDR3 is TGTGCCAGCAGCTTAAGGGACGGGAATGGCAATCAGCCCCAGCATTTT. This translates into CASSLRDGNGNQPQHF.

The V and J genes are TRBV7-4 and TRBJ2-2, with D perhaps matching TRBD1 (5 bases). Trimming cost V 1 base and J 6 bases, with 15 bases left between them. Germline CDR1 and CDR2: SGHVT and SQSDAQ. The CDR3 is 16 amino acids. The CDR3 reads CASSLEGPQVAGELFF. Here the CDR3 DNA reads TGTGCCAGCAGCTTAGAAGGCCCACAGGTTGCCGGGGAGCTGTTTTTT.

In its sample, this clonotype was seen a few times. The genes are TRBV12-3 or TRBV12-4 and TRBJ1-5; unclear D gene. The CDR3 contains 13 residues. V was trimmed by 5 bases and J by 8 bases, leaving 13 bases between them. The CDR3 nucleotides read TGTGCCAGCAGTCGGGCCGCTTTGGAGCCCCAGCATTTT. As protein: CASSRAALEPQHF.

The gene calls are TRBV6-5 and TRBJ2-4, with no clear D. The V end lost 2 bases, the J end lost 2 bases, and 10 bases lay between the germline ends. CDR1 and CDR2 from the germline V gene are MNHEY and SVGAGI. The CDR3 covers 15 residues. DNA for the CDR3: TGTGCCAGCAGTTACAAGGGTTGGACCAAAAACATTCAGTACTTC. This sequence encodes CASSYKGWTKNIQYF.